Shown below are 14 T cell receptor beta chains from a single sample sequenced in a study of T cell responses to AZD1222 COVID-19 vaccine. Assay: immunoSEQ multiplex PCR; the TCRdb copy retains only in-frame clones and omits some. This sample's clone table lists under 150,000 clones. Specimen: peripheral blood. Receptor source: an adult in good health.

This chain uses TRBV3-1 (or the pseudogene TRBV3-2) with TRBJ1-2; unclear D gene. Per germline, CDR1 LGHDT and CDR2 YNNKEL (reference sequence). The CDR3 contains 16 residues. Trimming took 0 bases from V and 7 from J, leaving 18 bases between them. The CDR3 loop reads CASSQDGRPGWGGYTF. CDR3 DNA sequence: TGTGCCAGCAGCCAAGACGGACGGCCCGGTTGGGGTGGCTACACCTTC.

The V and J genes are TRBV7-8 and TRBJ2-2; D possibly matches TRBD1 or TRBD2 (5 bases each). CDR3 size: 15 residues. The V and J ends lost 3 bases and 6 bases respectively, with 14 bases between them. CDR1 and CDR2 from the germline V gene are SGHVS and FQNEAQ. The CDR3 DNA is TGTGCCAGCAGCTTCAACACCGGGACGGCCGGGGAGCTGTTTTTT. It translates to CASSFNTGTAGELFF.

The chain is built from TRBV27 and TRBJ2-3, with 7 bases lining up with TRBD2. V shed 1 base, J shed 2 bases, and the junction held 6 bases outside the gene matches. Germline V gene lookup returns CDR1 MNHEY and CDR2 SMNVEV (reference sequence). This CDR3 is built from 16 residues. Here the CDR3 reads CASSLFPSGFTDTQYF. CDR3 sequence (DNA): TGTGCCAGCAGTTTATTTCCTAGCGGCTTCACAGATACGCAGTATTTT.

The CDR3: CASRDSYKVNTIYF. The CDR3 DNA reads TGTGCCAGCAGGGACAGTTACAAGGTGAACACCATATATTTT. The V gene is TRBV6-5, the J gene TRBJ1-3, with D possibly TRBD1 on 6 matching bases. In germline, CDR1 is MNHEY, CDR2 SVGAGI. This CDR3 has 14 amino acids. Trimming removed 6 bases at V and 7 bases at J, with 16 bases between.

This chain connects TRBV7-2 to TRBJ2-2, with D maybe TRBD1 (5 bases). The CDR3 totals 15 residues. The germline gives CDR1 SGHTA, CDR2 FQGNSA. Trimming removed 5 bases from V and 2 bases from J, with 12 bases in between. CDR3 loop: CASSPDRTNTGELFF. The CDR3 bases are TGTGCCAGCAGCCCCGACAGAACTAACACCGGGGAGCTGTTTTTT.

V is TRBV7-2 and J is TRBJ1-1; D not resolved. Germline V lookup: CDR1 SGHTA, CDR2 FQGNSA. V dropped 2 bases and J dropped 4 bases, with 2 bases sitting between them. The CDR3 totals 11 residues. This CDR3 is CASSLITEAFF. CDR3 DNA: TGTGCCAGCAGCTTAATCACTGAAGCTTTCTTT.

The chain combines TRBV6-5 with TRBJ2-7; D is undetermined. V was clipped by 6 bases and J by 1 base, with 16 bases between them. The germline CDR1 and CDR2 sequences are MNHEY and SVGAGI. CDR3 length equals 15 residues. CDR3 nucleotides: TGTGCCAGCAGCCCAAGTTCCGCTCCATCCTACGAGCAGTACTTC. Translating it yields CASSPSSAPSYEQYF.

The chain uses TRBV6-5 and TRBJ2-7; a weak D match, TRBD2 (6 bases). CDR1 and CDR2 (germline): MNHEY, SVGAGI. Trimming shortened V by 7 bases and J by 0 bases, and 13 bases separated the two germline ends. CDR3 length: 14 amino acids. The CDR3 sequence: CASTGGISSYEQYF. The CDR3 DNA sequence: TGTGCCAGCACCGGGGGTATCAGCTCCTACGAGCAGTACTTC.

V is TRBV2 and J is TRBJ2-5; 8 bases line up with TRBD2. CDR1 and CDR2 (germline): SNHLY, FYNNEI. This CDR3 contains 11 residues. J was trimmed by 3 bases and V by 11 bases; bases with no gene match: 2. The DNA of the CDR3 is TGTGCCGGGGGACTAGAAGAGACCCAGTACTTC. This encodes CAGGLEETQYF.

This chain uses TRBV9 with TRBJ2-1; D might be TRBD1 (5 bases). V dropped 4 bases and J dropped 5 bases, with 16 bases sitting between them. The CDR3 contains 15 residues. The germline CDR1 and CDR2 sequences are SGDLS and YYNGEE. The CDR3 nucleotides are TGTGCCAGCAGCTCCCGAAAAGGGGCGGACAATGAGCAGTTCTTC. It encodes CASSSRKGADNEQFF.

The genes are TRBV4-2 and TRBJ1-6, with 7 positions matching TRBD1. Germline V gene data show CDR1 as LGHNA and CDR2 as YNFKEQ. The CDR3 is made up of 16 amino acids. V dropped 1 base and J dropped 8; count of bases not matched to a gene: 8. In nucleotides, the CDR3 is TGTGCCAGCAGCCAAGGCATTACAGGGGTCGATTCACCCCTCCACTTT. Its translation is CASSQGITGVDSPLHF.

The chain employs TRBV6-5 and TRBJ1-3; unclear D gene. CDR1 and CDR2 (germline): MNHEY, SVGAGI. The CDR3 has 16 residues. Trimming cost V 2 bases and J 5 bases, with 16 bases left between them. CDR3 sequence: CASSYGVVGGRNTIYF. The CDR3 nucleotides read TGTGCCAGCAGTTACGGGGTCGTCGGTGGAAGAAACACCATATATTTT.

The chain employs TRBV9 and TRBJ2-1; D remains unclear. This CDR3 region has 11 residues. Germline loops: CDR1 SGDLS, CDR2 YYNGEE. V was pared by 4 bases and J by 7 bases, with 6 bases between. In DNA form, the CDR3 reads TGTGCCAGCAGCTCCACAAATGAGCAGTTCTTC. Its translation is CASSSTNEQFF. The full variable domain, completed using reference TRBV9 and TRBJ2-1, is DSGVTQTPKHLITATGQRVTLRCSPRSGDLSVYWYQQSLDQGLQFLIQYYNGEERAKGNILERFSAQQFPDLHSELNLSSLELGDSALYFCASSSTNEQFFGPGTRLTVL.

The chain joins TRBV10-2 to TRBJ1-1; no reliable D call. The germline V gene has CDR1 WSHSY and CDR2 SAAADI. CDR3 length: 14 residues. Trimming left V 2 bases short and J 3 bases short, with 10 bases between. DNA of the CDR3: TGCGCCAGCAGTGAGACCGACGAGGACACTGAAGCTTTCTTT. Translating it yields CASSETDEDTEAFF.